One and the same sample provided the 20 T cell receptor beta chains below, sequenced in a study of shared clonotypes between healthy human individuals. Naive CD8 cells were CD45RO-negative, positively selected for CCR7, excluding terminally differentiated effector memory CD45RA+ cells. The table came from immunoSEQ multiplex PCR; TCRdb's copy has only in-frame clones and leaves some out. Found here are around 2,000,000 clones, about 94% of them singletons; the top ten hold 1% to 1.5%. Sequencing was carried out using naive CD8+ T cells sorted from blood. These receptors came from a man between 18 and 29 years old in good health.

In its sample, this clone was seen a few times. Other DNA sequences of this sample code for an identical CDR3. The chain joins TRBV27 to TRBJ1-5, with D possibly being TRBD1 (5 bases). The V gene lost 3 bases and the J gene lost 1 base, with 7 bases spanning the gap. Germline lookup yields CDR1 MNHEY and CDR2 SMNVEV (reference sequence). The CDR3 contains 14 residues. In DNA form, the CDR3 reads TGTGCCAGCAGTTTTGGGGGGAGCAATCAGCCCCAGCATTTT. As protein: CASSFGGSNQPQHF.

This chain's CDR3 is CASSLAPGQGLGEQYF. The DNA for the CDR3 is TGTGCCAGCAGCTTAGCACCGGGACAGGGGCTCGGGGAGCAGTACTTC. The chain combines TRBV7-9 with TRBJ2-7; 10 bases agree with TRBD1. Per germline, CDR1 SEHNR and CDR2 FQNEAQ (reference sequence). The V gene end was trimmed by 0 bases and the J gene end by 7 bases; junction bases not matched to a gene: 9. The CDR3 sequence is 16 residues long.

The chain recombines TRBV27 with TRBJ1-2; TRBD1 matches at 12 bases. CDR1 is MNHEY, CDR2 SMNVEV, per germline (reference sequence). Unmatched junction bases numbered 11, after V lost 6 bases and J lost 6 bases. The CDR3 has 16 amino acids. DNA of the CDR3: TGTGCCAGCAGCGATAATCCGGGACAGGGGGCGGATGGCTACACCTTC. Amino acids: CASSDNPGQGADGYTF.

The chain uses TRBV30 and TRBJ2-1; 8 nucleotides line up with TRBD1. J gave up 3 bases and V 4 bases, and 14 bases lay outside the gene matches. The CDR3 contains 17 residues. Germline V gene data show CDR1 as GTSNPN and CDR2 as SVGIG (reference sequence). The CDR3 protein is CAWKPGQERGLYNEQFF. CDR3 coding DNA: TGTGCCTGGAAGCCGGGACAGGAGAGGGGGCTCTACAATGAGCAGTTCTTC.

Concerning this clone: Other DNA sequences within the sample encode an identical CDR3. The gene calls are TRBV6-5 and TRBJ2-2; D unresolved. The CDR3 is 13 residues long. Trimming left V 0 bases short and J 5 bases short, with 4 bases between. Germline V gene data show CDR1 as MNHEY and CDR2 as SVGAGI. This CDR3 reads CASSYSATGELFF. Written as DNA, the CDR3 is TGTGCCAGCAGTTACTCTGCAACCGGGGAGCTGTTTTTT.

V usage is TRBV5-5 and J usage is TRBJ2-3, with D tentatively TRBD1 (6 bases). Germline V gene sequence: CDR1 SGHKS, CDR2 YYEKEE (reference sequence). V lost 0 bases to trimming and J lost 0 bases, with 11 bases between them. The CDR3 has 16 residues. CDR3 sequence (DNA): TGTGCCAGCAGCTTGGGGGGGACACTTAGCACAGATACGCAGTATTTT. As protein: CASSLGGTLSTDTQYF.

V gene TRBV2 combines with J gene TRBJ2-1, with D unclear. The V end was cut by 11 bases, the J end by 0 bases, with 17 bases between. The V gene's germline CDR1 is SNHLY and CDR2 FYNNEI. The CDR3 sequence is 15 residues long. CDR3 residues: CAHGSYTSSYNEQFF. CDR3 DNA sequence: TGTGCCCATGGGTCCTACACGAGCTCCTACAATGAGCAGTTCTTC.

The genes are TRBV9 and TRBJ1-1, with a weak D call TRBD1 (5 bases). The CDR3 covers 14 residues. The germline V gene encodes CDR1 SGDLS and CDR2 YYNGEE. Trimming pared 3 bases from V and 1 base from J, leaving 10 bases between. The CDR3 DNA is TGTGCCAGCAGCGAAGGGACGGCGAACACTGAAGCTTTCTTT. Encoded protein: CASSEGTANTEAFF.

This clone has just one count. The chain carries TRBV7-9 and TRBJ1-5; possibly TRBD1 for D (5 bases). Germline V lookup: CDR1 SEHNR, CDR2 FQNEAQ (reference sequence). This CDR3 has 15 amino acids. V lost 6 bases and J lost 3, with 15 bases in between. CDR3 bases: TGTGCCAGCAGTCAATCGTGGGGGAACAATCAGCCCCAGCATTTT. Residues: CASSQSWGNNQPQHF.

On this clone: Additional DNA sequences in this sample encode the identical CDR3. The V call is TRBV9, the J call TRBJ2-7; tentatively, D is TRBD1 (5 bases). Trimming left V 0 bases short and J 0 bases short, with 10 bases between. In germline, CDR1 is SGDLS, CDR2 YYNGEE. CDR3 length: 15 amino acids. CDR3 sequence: CASSVDDSSSYEQYF. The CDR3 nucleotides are TGTGCCAGCAGCGTAGACGACAGCAGCTCCTACGAGCAGTACTTC.

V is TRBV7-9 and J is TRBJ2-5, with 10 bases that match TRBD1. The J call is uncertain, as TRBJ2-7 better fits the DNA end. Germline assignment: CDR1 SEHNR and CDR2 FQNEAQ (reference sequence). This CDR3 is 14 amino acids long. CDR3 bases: TGTGCCAGCAGCCCCGGGACAGGGGACTACGAGCAGTACTTC. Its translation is CASSPGTGDYEQYF.

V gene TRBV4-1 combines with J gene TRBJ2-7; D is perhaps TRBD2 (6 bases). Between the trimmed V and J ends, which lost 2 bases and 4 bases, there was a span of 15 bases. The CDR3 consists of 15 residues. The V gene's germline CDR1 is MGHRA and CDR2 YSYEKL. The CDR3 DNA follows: TGCGCCAGCAGCCAACTCCGGGACTCTCCTTACGAGCAGTACTTC. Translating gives CASSQLRDSPYEQYF.

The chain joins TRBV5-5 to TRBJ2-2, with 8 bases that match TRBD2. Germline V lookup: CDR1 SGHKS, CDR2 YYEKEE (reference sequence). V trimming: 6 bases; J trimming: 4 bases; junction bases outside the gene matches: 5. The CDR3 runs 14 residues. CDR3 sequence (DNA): TGTGCCAGCACCCCGGGGGGGGTCACCGGGGAGCTGTTTTTT. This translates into CASTPGGVTGELFF.

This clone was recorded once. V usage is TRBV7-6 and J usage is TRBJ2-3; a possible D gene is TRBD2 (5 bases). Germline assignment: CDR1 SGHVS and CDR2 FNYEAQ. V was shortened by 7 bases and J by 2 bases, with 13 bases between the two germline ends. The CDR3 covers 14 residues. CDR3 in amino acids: CASTNDDYTDTQYF. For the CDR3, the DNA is TGTGCCAGCACCAATGATGACTACACAGATACGCAGTATTTT.

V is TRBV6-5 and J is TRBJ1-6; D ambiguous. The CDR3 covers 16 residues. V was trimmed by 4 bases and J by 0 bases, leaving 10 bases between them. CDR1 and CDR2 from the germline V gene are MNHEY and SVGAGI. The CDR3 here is CASSSTGSSYNSPLHF. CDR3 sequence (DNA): TGTGCCAGCAGTTCAACCGGTAGCTCCTATAATTCACCCCTCCACTTT.

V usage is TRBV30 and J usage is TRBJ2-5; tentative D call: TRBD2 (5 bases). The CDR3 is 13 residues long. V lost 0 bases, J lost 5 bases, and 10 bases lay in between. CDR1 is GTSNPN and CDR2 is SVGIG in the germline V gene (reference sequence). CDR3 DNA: TGTGCCTGGAGTGTAGTTAGCGCCGAGACCCAGTACTTC. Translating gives CAWSVVSAETQYF.

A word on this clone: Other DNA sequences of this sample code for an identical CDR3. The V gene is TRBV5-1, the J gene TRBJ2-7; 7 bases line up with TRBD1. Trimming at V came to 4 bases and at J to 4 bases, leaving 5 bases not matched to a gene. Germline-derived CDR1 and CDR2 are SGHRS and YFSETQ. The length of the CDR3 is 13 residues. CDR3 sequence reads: CASSEGAGYEQYF. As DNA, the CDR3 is TGCGCCAGCAGCGAGGGGGCTGGGTACGAGCAGTACTTC.

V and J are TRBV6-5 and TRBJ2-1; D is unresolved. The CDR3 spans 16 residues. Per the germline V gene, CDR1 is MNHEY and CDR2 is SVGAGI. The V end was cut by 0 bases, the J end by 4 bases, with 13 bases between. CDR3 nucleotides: TGTGCCAGCAGTTACTCGCAGGAATTGGCATACAATGAGCAGTTCTTC. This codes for CASSYSQELAYNEQFF.

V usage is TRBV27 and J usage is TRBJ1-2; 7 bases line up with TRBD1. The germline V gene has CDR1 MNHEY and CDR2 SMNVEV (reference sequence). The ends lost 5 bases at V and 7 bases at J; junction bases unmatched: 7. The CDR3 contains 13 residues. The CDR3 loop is CASSETGDSGYTF. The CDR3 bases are TGTGCCAGCAGTGAAACAGGGGATTCTGGCTACACCTTC.

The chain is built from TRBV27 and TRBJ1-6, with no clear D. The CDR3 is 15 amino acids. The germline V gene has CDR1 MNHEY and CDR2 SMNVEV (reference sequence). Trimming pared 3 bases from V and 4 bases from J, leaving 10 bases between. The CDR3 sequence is CASSLSSGYNSPLHF. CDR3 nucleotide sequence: TGTGCCAGCAGTTTGTCGAGTGGGTATAATTCACCCCTCCACTTT.